These 19 T cell receptor beta chains originate from one sample sequenced in a study of cytomegalovirus exposure and HLA in healthy donors. Data came from immunoSEQ multiplex PCR; TCRdb stores just in-frame clones and leaves some out. The repertoire holds roughly 130,000 clones, roughly 90% seen once, with approximately 1.5% in the top ten. The sample comprised PBMCs. The source is a man aged 25 to 40 in good health and CMV-seronegative.

The V gene is TRBV6-5, the J gene TRBJ2-1, with a tentative D call TRBD1 (5 bases). Germline CDR1 is MNHEY and CDR2 is SVGAGI. The V gene lost 0 bases and the J gene lost 9 bases, with 15 bases spanning the gap. This CDR3 region has 15 residues. DNA for the CDR3: TGTGCCAGCAGTTACTCCCGGGCAGGGATGACTGAGCAGTTCTTC. Translation: CASSYSRAGMTEQFF.

This chain links TRBV27 with TRBJ2-7; the match to TRBD1 covers 9 bases. Trimming at V came to 6 bases and at J to 1 base, leaving 4 bases not matched to a gene. The CDR3 totals 14 residues. Germline V gene lookup returns CDR1 MNHEY and CDR2 SMNVEV (reference sequence). CDR3 sequence: CASSDRGSSYEQYF. The DNA for the CDR3 is TGTGCCAGCAGCGACAGGGGGTCTTCCTACGAGCAGTACTTC.

The genes are TRBV9 and TRBJ2-1; 9 bases fit TRBD2. J lost 8 bases, V lost 3 bases, and 12 bases had no gene match. This CDR3 spans 16 amino acids. The V gene's germline CDR1 is SGDLS and CDR2 YYNGEE. CDR3 sequence (DNA): TGTGCCAGCAGCGCAATCCGAGAGGGGACTAGCTATGAGCAGTTCTTC. It specifies CASSAIREGTSYEQFF.

This clone was observed a few times. As DNA, the CDR3 is TGTGCCAGCAGTGCCGTAGCGGGAGGTGGATCAGATACGCAGTATTTT. Translation: CASSAVAGGGSDTQYF. The chain carries TRBV6-4 and TRBJ2-3; 10 bases map to TRBD2. This CDR3 has 16 amino acids. The V gene end was trimmed by 4 bases and the J gene end by 4 bases; junction bases not matched to a gene: 8. CDR1 and CDR2 from the germline V gene are MRHNA and SNTAGT.

V gene TRBV19 combines with J gene TRBJ1-2; 8 bases are shared with TRBD1. V shed 5 bases, J shed 4 bases, and the junction held 9 bases outside the gene matches. Germline lookup yields CDR1 LNHDA and CDR2 SQIVND (reference sequence). The CDR3 contains 15 residues. In DNA form, the CDR3 reads TGTGCCAGTAGTCTAGGGACAGGAATTACCTATGGCTACACCTTC. The encoded protein is CASSLGTGITYGYTF.

V gene TRBV19 combines with J gene TRBJ2-3; 8 bases map to TRBD2. V was pared by 6 bases and J by 3 bases, with 11 bases of the junction left unmatched. Germline lookup yields CDR1 LNHDA and CDR2 SQIVND (reference sequence). The CDR3 covers 16 residues. CDR3 nucleotides: TGTGCCAGTAGGAGTGGGACTAGGAGTATGACAGATACGCAGTATTTT. It yields the protein CASRSGTRSMTDTQYF.

This clone occurred a few times. V is TRBV7-6 and J is TRBJ2-7; maybe TRBD2 (5 bases). Germline loops: CDR1 SGHVS, CDR2 FNYEAQ. Trimming removed 2 bases from V and 4 bases from J, with 12 bases in between. The CDR3 consists of 14 residues. The CDR3 nucleotides read TGTGCCAGCAGCTTATTCGGAGGCGCGTACGAGCAGTACTTC. Translation gives CASSLFGGAYEQYF.

This sequence joins TRBV4-1 and TRBJ2-1, with 11 nucleotides matching TRBD2. Unmatched junction bases numbered 4, after V lost 2 bases and J lost 4 bases. Germline-derived CDR1 and CDR2 are MGHRA and YSYEKL. The CDR3 loop spans 16 amino acids. CDR3: CASSQLGTSGYNEQFF. The CDR3 DNA reads TGCGCCAGCAGCCAACTTGGGACTAGCGGATACAATGAGCAGTTCTTC.

This clone appeared once. This chain joins TRBV6-1 and TRBJ2-7; D uncertain. CDR3 length: 15 residues. Germline values: CDR1 MNHNS, CDR2 SASEGT. V was clipped by 6 bases and J by 2 bases, with 17 bases between them. CDR3 DNA sequence: TGTGCCAGCAGAACCGATCGTGACTTGACCTACGAGCAGTACTTC. This translates into CASRTDRDLTYEQYF.

This clone was detected only once. The chain has TRBV7-9 and TRBJ2-3; 8 bases agree with TRBD2. V lost 3 bases to trimming and J lost 3 bases; unmatched junction nucleotides: 2. In germline, CDR1 is SEHNR, CDR2 FQNEAQ (reference sequence). The CDR3 is 14 residues long. This CDR3 is CASSFGTSTDTQYF. CDR3 sequence (DNA): TGTGCCAGCAGCTTCGGGACTAGTACAGATACGCAGTATTTT.

The chain recombines TRBV4-1 with TRBJ2-7, with 14 bases lining up with TRBD2. CDR3 length: 20 residues. Unmatched junction bases numbered 20, after V lost 4 bases and J lost 6 bases. The germline V gene encodes CDR1 MGHRA and CDR2 YSYEKL. The CDR3 reads CASSLVPPGLAGVVGGEQYF. The CDR3 nucleotides read TGCGCCAGCAGCCTCGTCCCTCCGGGACTAGCGGGAGTAGTCGGCGGCGAGCAGTACTTC.

This sequence joins TRBV7-3 and TRBJ2-3, with 11 bases matching TRBD2. The CDR3 has 15 amino acids. Per the germline V gene, CDR1 is SGHTA and CDR2 is FQGTGA. V dropped 4 bases and J dropped 6; count of bases not matched to a gene: 6. The CDR3 coding sequence is TGTGCCAGCAGCTCTTCCGGGACTAGCGGCGATACGCAGTATTTT. Its translation: CASSSSGTSGDTQYF.

This chain links TRBV6-5 with TRBJ1-2, with a weak D call TRBD1 (5 bases). The CDR3 consists of 15 residues. V lost 5 bases and J 5 bases, leaving 18 bases between the germline ends. Looked up from germline, CDR1 is MNHEY and CDR2 is SVGAGI. The CDR3 DNA reads TGTGCCAGCAGTCCCCCCGGGGAGGGACGGTATGGCTACACCTTC. Translating gives CASSPPGEGRYGYTF.

The chain employs TRBV7-9 and TRBJ2-7; 10 positions agree with TRBD2. The germline gives CDR1 SEHNR, CDR2 FQNEAQ (reference sequence). The CDR3 totals 15 residues. V trimming: 1 base; J trimming: 2 bases; junction bases outside the gene matches: 2. CDR3 coding DNA: TGTGCCAGCAGCTTAGGGACTAGCGGACCCTACGAGCAGTACTTC. Protein sequence: CASSLGTSGPYEQYF.

This clone is a singleton in its sample. The chain joins TRBV4-2 to TRBJ2-7; possible D gene TRBD1, 5 bases. Trimming removed 0 bases at V and 5 bases at J, with 17 bases between. This CDR3 comprises 16 residues. The germline gives CDR1 LGHNA, CDR2 YNFKEQ. The CDR3 coding sequence is TGTGCCAGCAGCCAAGATAAGGGGTTTAATAGGGACGAGCAGTACTTC. It specifies CASSQDKGFNRDEQYF.

CDR3 nucleotides: TGTGCCAGCAGTTACGCCGGGGAAAACCTTGAAGCTTTCTTT. It is translated as CASSYAGENLEAFF. The rearrangement links TRBV6-5 to TRBJ1-1; D not resolved. The CDR3 sequence is 14 residues long. Germline CDR1 is MNHEY and CDR2 is SVGAGI. Trimming took 2 bases from V and 7 from J, leaving 14 bases between them.

This chain joins TRBV5-1 and TRBJ1-4; D uncertain. CDR1 is SGHRS, CDR2 YFSETQ, per germline. V was clipped by 3 bases and J by 8 bases, with 8 bases between them. This CDR3 spans 12 amino acids. DNA for the CDR3: TGCGCCAGCAGCTACAGCGGGGAAAAACTGTTTTTT. Translating gives CASSYSGEKLFF.

The chain has TRBV6-4 and TRBJ2-3, with 8 bases that match TRBD2. The CDR3 spans 18 residues. CDR1 and CDR2 (germline): MRHNA, SNTAGT. J gave up 0 bases and V 2 bases, and 10 bases lay outside the gene matches. CDR3 in DNA: TGTGCCAGCAGTGACCGCCCCCTCGCTAGCGGGAGCACAGATACGCAGTATTTT. Its translation: CASSDRPLASGSTDTQYF.

The V gene is TRBV7-9, the J gene TRBJ1-2, with 7 bases fitting TRBD1. Germline CDR1 reads SEHNR; CDR2 reads FQNEAQ (reference sequence). V lost 1 base to trimming and J lost 8 bases; unmatched junction nucleotides: 16. This CDR3 contains 17 residues. CDR3 DNA: TGTGCCAGCAGCTTAGGAATCCAGGGACAGAAGGAGAAGGGCTACACCTTC. This sequence encodes CASSLGIQGQKEKGYTF.